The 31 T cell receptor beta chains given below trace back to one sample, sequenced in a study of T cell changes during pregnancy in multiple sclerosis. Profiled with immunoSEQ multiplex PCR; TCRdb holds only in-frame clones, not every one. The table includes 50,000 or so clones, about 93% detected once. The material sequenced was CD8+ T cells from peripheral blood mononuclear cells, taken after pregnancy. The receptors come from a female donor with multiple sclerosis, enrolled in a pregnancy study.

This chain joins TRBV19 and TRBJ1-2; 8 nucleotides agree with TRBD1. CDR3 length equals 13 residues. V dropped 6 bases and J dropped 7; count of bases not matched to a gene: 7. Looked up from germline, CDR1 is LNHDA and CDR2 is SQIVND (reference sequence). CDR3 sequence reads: CASRTTGVGGYTF. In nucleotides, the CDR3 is TGTGCCAGTAGGACGACAGGGGTGGGTGGCTACACCTTC.

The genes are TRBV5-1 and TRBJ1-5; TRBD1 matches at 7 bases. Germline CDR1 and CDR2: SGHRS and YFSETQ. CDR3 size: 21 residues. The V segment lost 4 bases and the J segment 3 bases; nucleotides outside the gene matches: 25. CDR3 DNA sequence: TGCGCCAGCAGCCTAGGGACAGTTAAAACTACGTCCATATGTGACAATCAGCCCCAGCATTTT. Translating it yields CASSLGTVKTTSICDNQPQHF.

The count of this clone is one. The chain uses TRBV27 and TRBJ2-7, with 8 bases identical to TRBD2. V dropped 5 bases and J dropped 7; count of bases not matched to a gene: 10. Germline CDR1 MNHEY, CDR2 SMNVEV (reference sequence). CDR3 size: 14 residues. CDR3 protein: CASSGSGSGAEQYF. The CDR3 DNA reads TGTGCCAGCAGTGGAAGCGGGAGCGGGGCTGAGCAGTACTTC.

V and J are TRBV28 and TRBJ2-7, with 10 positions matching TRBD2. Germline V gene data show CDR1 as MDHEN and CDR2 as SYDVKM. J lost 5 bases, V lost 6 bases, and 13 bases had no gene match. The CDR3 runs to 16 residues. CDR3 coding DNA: TGTGCCAGCAGCCACCCAAGGAGCGGGAGGGTCCACGAGCAGTACTTC. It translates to CASSHPRSGRVHEQYF.

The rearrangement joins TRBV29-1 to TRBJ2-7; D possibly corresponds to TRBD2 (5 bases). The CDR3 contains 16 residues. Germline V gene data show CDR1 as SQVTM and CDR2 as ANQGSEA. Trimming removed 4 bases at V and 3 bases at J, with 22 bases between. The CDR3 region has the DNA TGCAGCGTTGGCCCCCCACCGGACGGGAACCTCTACGAGCAGTACTTC. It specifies CSVGPPPDGNLYEQYF.

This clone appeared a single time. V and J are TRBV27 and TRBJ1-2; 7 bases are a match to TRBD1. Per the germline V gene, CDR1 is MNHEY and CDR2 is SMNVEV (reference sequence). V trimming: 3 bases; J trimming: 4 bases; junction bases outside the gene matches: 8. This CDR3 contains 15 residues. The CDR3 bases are TGTGCCAGCAGTTTGACACAGGGGACGGTCTATGGCTACACCTTC. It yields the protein CASSLTQGTVYGYTF.

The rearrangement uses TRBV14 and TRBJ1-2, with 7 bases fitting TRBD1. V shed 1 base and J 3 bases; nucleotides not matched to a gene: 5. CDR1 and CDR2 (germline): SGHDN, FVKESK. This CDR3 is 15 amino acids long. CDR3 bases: TGTGCCAGCAGCCAAGCGACAGGGATCCACTATGGCTACACCTTC. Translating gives CASSQATGIHYGYTF.

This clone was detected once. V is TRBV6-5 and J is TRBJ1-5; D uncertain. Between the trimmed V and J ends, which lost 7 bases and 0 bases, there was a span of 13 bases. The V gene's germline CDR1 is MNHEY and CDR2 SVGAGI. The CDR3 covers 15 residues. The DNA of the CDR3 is TGTGCCAGCACAAAAACAAGATATAGCAATCAGCCCCAGCATTTT. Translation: CASTKTRYSNQPQHF.

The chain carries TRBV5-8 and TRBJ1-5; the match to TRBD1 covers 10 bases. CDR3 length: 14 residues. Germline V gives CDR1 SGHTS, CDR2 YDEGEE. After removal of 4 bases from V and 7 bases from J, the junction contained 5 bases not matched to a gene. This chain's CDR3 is CASSPGQGGQPQHF. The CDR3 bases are TGTGCCAGCAGCCCAGGACAGGGGGGGCAGCCCCAGCATTTT.

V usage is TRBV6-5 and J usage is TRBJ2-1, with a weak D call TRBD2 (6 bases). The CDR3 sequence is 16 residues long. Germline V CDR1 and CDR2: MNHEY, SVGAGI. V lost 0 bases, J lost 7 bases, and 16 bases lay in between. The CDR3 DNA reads TGTGCCAGCAGTTACTCTGGGGCGGGGCCCTTAAATGAGCAGTTCTTC. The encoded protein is CASSYSGAGPLNEQFF.

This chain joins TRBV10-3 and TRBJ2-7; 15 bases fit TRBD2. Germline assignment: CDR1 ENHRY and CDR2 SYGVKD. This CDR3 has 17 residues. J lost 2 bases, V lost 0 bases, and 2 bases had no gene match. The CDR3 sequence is CAISESGLAGGAYEQYF. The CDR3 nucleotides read TGTGCCATCAGTGAGTCGGGACTAGCGGGAGGCGCCTACGAGCAGTACTTC.

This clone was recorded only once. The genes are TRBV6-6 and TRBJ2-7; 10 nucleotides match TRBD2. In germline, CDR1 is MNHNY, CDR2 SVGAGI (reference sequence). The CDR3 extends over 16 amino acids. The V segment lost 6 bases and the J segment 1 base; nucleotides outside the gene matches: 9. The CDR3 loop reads CASSPASGSKSYEQYF. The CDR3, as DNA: TGTGCCAGCAGCCCCGCTAGCGGGAGTAAGTCCTACGAGCAGTACTTC.

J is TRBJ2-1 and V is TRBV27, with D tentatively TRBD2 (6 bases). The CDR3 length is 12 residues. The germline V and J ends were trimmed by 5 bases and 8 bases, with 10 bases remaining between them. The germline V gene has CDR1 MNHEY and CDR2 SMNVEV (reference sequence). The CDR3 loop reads CASSQLADEQFF. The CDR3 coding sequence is TGTGCCAGCAGTCAACTAGCTGATGAGCAGTTCTTC.

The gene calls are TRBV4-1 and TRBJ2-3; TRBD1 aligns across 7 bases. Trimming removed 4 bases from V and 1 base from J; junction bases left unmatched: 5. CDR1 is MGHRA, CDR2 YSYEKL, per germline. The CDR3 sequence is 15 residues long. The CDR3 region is CASSPQGVGTDTQYF. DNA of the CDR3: TGCGCCAGCAGCCCCCAGGGGGTGGGCACAGATACGCAGTATTTT.

CDR3 sequence reads: CASSNAWGTGQGYTF. DNA for the CDR3: TGTGCCAGCAGCAACGCCTGGGGGACAGGGCAAGGCTACACCTTC. The rearrangement links TRBV5-4 to TRBJ1-2; 9 bases are shared with TRBD1. Germline V gene lookup returns CDR1 SGHNT and CDR2 YYREEE (reference sequence). The ends lost 4 bases at V and 8 bases at J; junction bases unmatched: 12. The CDR3 loop spans 15 amino acids.

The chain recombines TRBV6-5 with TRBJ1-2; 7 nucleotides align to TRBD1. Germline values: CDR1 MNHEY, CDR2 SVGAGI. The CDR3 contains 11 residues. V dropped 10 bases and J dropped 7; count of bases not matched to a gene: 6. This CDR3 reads CATGQAFGYTF. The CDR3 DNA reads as TGTGCCACCGGACAGGCTTTTGGCTACACCTTC.

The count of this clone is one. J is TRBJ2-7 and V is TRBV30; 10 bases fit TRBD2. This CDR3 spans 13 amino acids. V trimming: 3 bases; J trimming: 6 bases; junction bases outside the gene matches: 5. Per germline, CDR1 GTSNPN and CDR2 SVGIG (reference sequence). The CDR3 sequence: CAWRPSGRAEQYF. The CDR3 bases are TGTGCCTGGAGGCCTAGCGGGAGAGCCGAGCAGTACTTC. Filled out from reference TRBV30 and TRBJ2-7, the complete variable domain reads SQTIHQWPATLVQPVGSPLSLECTVEGTSNPNLYWYRQAAGRGLQLLFYSVGIGQISSEVPQNLSASRPQDRQFILSSKKLLLSDSGFYLCAWRPSGRAEQYFGPGTRLTVT.

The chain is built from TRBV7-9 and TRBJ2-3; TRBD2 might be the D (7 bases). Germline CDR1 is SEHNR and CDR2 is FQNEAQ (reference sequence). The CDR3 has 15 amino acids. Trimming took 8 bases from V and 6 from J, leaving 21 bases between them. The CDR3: CASSPPGGGADTQYF. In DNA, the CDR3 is TGTGCCAGCTCTCCGCCGGGGGGCGGGGCGGATACGCAGTATTTT.

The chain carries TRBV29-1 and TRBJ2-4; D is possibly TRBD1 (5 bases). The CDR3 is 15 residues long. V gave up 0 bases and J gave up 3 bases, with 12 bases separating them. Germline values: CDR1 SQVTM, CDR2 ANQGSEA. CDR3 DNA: TGCAGCGTTGAAGAAGGGGATTTTGGCAAAAACATTCAGTACTTC. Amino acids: CSVEEGDFGKNIQYF.

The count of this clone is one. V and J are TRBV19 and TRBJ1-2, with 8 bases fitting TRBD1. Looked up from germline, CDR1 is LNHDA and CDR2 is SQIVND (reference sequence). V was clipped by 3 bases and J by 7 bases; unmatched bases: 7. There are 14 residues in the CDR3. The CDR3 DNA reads TGTGCCAGTAGTATCGCCAGGGGGCTGTTTGGCTACACCTTC. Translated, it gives CASSIARGLFGYTF.

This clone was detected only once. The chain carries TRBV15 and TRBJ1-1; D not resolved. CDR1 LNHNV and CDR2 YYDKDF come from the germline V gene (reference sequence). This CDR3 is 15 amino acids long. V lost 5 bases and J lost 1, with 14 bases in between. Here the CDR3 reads CATSEQFKKNTEAFF. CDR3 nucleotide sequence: TGTGCCACCAGCGAACAGTTCAAGAAGAACACTGAAGCTTTCTTT.

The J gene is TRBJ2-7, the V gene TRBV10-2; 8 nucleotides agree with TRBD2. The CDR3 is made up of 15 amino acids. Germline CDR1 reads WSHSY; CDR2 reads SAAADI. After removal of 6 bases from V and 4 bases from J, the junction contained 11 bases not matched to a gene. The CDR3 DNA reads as TGCGCCAGCAGCGAGACTAGCGTCAGGATGTACGAGCAGTACTTC. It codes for CASSETSVRMYEQYF.

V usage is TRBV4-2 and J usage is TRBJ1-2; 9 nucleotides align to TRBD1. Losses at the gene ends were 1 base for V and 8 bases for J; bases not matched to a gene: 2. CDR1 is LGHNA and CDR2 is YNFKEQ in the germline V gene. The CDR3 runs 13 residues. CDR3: CASSQGQGGGYTF. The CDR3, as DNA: TGTGCCAGCAGCCAAGGACAGGGGGGAGGCTACACCTTC.

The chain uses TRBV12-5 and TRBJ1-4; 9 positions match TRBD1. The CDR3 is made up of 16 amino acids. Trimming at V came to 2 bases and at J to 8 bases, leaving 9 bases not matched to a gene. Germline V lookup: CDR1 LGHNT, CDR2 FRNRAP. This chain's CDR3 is CASGLSPRDRDEKLFF. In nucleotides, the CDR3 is TGTGCTAGTGGTTTGAGCCCCCGGGACAGGGACGAAAAACTGTTTTTT.

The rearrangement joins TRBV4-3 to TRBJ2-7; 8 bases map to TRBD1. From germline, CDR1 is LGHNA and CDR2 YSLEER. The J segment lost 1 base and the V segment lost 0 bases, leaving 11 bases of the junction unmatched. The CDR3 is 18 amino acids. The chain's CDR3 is CASSQDMAGQAGSYEQYF. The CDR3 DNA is TGCGCCAGCAGCCAAGATATGGCGGGACAGGCCGGTTCCTACGAGCAGTACTTC.

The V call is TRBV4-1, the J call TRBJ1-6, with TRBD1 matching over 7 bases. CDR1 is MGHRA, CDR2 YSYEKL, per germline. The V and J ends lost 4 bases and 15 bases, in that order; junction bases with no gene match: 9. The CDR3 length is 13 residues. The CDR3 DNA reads TGCGCCAGCAGCCGGACGGGACAGTCGCTCCTCCACTTT. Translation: CASSRTGQSLLHF.

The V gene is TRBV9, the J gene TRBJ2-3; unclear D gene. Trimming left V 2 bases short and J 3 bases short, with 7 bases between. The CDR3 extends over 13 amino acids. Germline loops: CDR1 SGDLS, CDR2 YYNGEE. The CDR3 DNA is TGTGCCAGCAGCGTTGACTGGACAGATACGCAGTATTTT. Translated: CASSVDWTDTQYF. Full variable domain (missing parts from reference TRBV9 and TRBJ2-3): DSGVTQTPKHLITATGQRVTLRCSPRSGDLSVYWYQQSLDQGLQFLIQYYNGEERAKGNILERFSAQQFPDLHSELNLSSLELGDSALYFCASSVDWTDTQYFGPGTRLTVL.

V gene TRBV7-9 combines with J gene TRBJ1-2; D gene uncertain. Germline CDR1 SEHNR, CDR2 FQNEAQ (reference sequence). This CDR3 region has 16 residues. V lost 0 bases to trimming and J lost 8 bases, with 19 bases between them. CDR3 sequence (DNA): TGTGCCAGCAGCTTAGCAAGGCAGAGACTCTATGTAGGCTACACCTTC. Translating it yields CASSLARQRLYVGYTF.

The CDR3: CASSQKGGGQPQHF. CDR3 bases: TGTGCCAGCAGCCAAAAAGGGGGCGGCCAGCCCCAGCATTTT. V gene TRBV4-2 combines with J gene TRBJ1-5; 7 nucleotides agree with TRBD1. The V gene's germline CDR1 is LGHNA and CDR2 YNFKEQ. V lost 2 bases to trimming and J lost 7 bases; unmatched junction nucleotides: 5. The CDR3 length is 14 residues.

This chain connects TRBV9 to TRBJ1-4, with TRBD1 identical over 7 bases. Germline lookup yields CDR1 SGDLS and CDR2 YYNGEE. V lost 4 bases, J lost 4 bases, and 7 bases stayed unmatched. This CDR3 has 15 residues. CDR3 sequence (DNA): TGTGCCAGCAGCACGGAACAGGGGATTAATGAAAAACTGTTTTTT. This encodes CASSTEQGINEKLFF.

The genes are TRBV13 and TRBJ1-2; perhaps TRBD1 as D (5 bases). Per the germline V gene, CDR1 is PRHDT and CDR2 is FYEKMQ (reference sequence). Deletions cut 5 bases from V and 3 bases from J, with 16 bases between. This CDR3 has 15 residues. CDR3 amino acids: CASSVRAGPHYGYTF. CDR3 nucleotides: TGTGCCAGCAGCGTAAGGGCAGGGCCCCACTATGGCTACACCTTC.